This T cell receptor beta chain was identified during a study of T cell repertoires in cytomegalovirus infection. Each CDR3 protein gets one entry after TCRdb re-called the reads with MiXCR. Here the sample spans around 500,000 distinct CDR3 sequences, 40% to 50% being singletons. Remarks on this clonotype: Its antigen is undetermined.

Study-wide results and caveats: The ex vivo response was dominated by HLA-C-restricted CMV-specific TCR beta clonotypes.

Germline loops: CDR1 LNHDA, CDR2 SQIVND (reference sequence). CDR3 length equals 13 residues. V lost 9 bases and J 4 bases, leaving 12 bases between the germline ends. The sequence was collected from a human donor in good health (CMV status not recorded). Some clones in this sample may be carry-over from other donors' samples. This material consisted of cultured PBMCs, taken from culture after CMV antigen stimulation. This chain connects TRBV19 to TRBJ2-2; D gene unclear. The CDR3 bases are TGTGCCAGCCCCAGTCGTGCCACCGGGGAGCTGTTTTTT. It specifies CASPSRATGELFF.